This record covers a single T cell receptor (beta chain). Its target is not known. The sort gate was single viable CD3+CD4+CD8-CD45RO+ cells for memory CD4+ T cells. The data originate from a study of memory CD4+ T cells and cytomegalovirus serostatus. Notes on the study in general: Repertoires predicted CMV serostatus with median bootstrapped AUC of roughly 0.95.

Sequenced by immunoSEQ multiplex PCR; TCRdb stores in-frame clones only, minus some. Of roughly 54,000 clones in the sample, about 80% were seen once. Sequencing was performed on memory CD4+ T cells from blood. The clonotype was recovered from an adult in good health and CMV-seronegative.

In nucleotides, the CDR3 is TGTGCCACCAGCAGAGAATCGGGGGGGGAGCAGTACTTC. This translates into CATSRESGGEQYF. The genes are TRBV15 and TRBJ2-7; 8 nucleotides match TRBD2. From germline, CDR1 is LNHNV and CDR2 YYDKDF (reference sequence). V shed 0 bases, J shed 7 bases, and the junction held 2 bases outside the gene matches. The CDR3 length is 13 residues.